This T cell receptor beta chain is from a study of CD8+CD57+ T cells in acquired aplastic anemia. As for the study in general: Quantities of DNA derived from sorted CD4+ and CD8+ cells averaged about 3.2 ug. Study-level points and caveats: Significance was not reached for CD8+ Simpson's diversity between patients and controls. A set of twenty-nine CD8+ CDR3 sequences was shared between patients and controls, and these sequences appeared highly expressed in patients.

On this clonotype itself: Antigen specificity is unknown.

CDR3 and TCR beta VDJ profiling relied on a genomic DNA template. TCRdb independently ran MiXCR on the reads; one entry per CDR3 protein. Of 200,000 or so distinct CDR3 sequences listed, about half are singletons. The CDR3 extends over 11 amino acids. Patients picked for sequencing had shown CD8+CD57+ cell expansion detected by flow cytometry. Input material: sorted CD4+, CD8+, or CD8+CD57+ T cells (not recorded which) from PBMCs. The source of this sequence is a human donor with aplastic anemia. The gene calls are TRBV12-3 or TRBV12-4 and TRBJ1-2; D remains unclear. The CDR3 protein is CASGLGLGYTF. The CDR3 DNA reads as TGTGCTAGTGGTTTAGGTCTTGGCTACACCTTC.